The present TCR beta chain was sequenced within a study of human T cells and chemical hapten exposure (dated by TCRdb to 2020 to 2023). Regarding the research as a whole: For sensitization, 2% DPC in acetone was applied to a roughly 2 cm by roughly 2 cm area of upper inner arm skin. Blood for TCR sequencing was provided by twenty-nine alopecia patients at one to four time points (pre-sensitization, 2, 6 and 24 weeks). Libraries were pooled for sequencing, and per-sample TCR yields varied mainly because of small differences in library volumes within the pool. Patient blood was sampled pre-sensitization (week 0) and at 2, 6 and about 24 weeks after DPC sensitization. Most of the patients in the cohort were female, and the cohort covered alopecia areata with under or over 50% scalp involvement, alopecia totalis and alopecia universalis. Patch testing was performed on the upper back with Finn chambers containing 0.01% DPC, and the patch tests were scored after 6 days according to International Contact Dermatitis Research Group standards. The study tracked peripheral blood TCR repertoire changes in vivo during primary and secondary sensitization to the hapten diphenylcyclopropenone (DPC) in alopecia patients. Throughout the study period of roughly 24 weeks, patients also received therapeutic DPC doses to the scalp every week. Study-wide findings and limitations: No change with DPC sensitization was found in the number of TCRs above 1 in 1000 frequency, and no evidence of global repertoire structure alterations was found. Compared with pre-sensitization or healthy control sets, expanded TCRs formed significantly more large CDR3 similarity clusters, which is consistent with antigen-driven responses. After repeated subsampling, the strength of the expansion versus patch-test correlation and the threshold at which it became significant changed. Patch test score correlated positively with the number of PT1 expanded TCRs, reaching significance at thresholds 8, 16 and 32 but not at 4. Because all patients had alopecia, a presumed autoimmune disease, the immune response of the patients might differ from that of healthy individuals.

This specimen's time point label, interpreted: pre-sensitization, week 0. Sample treatment or condition, as interpreted from the label and publication: therapeutic diphenylcyclopropenone sensitization with weekly scalp DPC. Blood at each patch-test visit was drawn before the patch test was applied. Patients were eligible if aged 18 to 70, diagnosed with alopecia and judged suitable for DPC therapy, and pregnant patients were excluded. Unfractionated whole blood was collected in Tempus Blood RNA tubes, and total RNA was extracted from that blood. Library prep was done by RACE. These reads were obtained on a NextSeq 500. During library preparation, unique molecular identifiers were attached to individual cDNA molecules so that TCRs could be counted in a quantitative, reproducible way. From each blood RNA sample, both TCR alpha and TCR beta chains were sequenced. As for the original processing: A median of about 100,000 TCRs per sample was observed, with a range of about 20,000 to 750,000. The Decombinator software suite was used to annotate the V, J and CDR3 of the TCR reads. To make PS versus PT1 abundance plots, every sample was subsampled to the same number of TCRs (28,000). Expanded TCRs were defined as absent before sensitization and observed at least eight times at the 2-week time point. The public reads were run again by TCRdb, first through fastp at Q25 and then through MiXCR, and only productive beta chains were kept. Rows with one shared CDR3 protein collapse into an entry with the most common genes and DNA. TCRdb's processing, not the study's, gives the V and J calls here. The sample includes around 330,000 distinct CDR3 sequences, with about 5.4% observed a single time. The biggest ten clones account for over 6.5% of the sample.

V is reduced by 4 bases and J by 5 bases, leaving a spacing of 8 bases between them. Per the germline V gene, MNHEY is the CDR1 and SVGEGT is the CDR2. There are 12 amino acids in the CDR3, from cysteine to phenylalanine inclusive. The DNA shown is the 36-base CDR3, in frame from base 1. This clonotype was detected many times. The clone's antigen remains unknown. No clone much larger than this one lies a single base away; base qualities are absent. The clonotype comes from a young woman with alopecia areata. Some clones in this sample may be carry-over from other donors' samples. The sample in question was whole blood, obtained in connection with sensitization to the hapten diphenylcyclopropenone (DPC). The receptor chain draws on TRBV6-2 or TRBV6-3 and TRBJ2-5, with a weak D call of TRBD2 (5 bases match). The DNA sequence follows: TGTGCCAGCAGTTTGGGGAGCGAGACCCAGTACTTC. Translated, this gives CASSLGSETQYF.